These 9 T cell receptor beta chains were all obtained from the same sample, sequenced in a study of blood T cell repertoires in COVID-19. Clones were read by immunoSEQ multiplex PCR, and TCRdb kept only the in-frame ones, dropping some. Of hundreds of thousands of clones in the sample, around 89% were seen once. Sequencing used PBMCs or T cells enriched from blood (not recorded which). These receptors all stem from a man aged 35-49 years who had recovered from COVID-19.

This sequence joins TRBV28 and TRBJ1-3; unclear D gene. This CDR3 spans 15 amino acids. V was cut by 4 bases and J by 1 base, with 11 bases left in between. Germline-derived CDR1 and CDR2 are MDHEN and SYDVKM. The CDR3 here is CASSSKMRSGNTIYF. CDR3 DNA sequence: TGTGCCAGCAGTTCCAAGATGAGGTCTGGAAACACCATATATTTT.

This clone was found once. The V and J genes are TRBV27 and TRBJ1-4; D may be TRBD1 (5 bases). Germline values: CDR1 MNHEY, CDR2 SMNVEV (reference sequence). V was cut by 4 bases and J by 0 bases, with 21 bases left in between. This CDR3 region has 19 residues. In DNA form, the CDR3 reads TGTGCCAGCAGTTGGGGGGTAGGGGATTTGAACCCAACTAATGAAAAACTGTTTTTT. As protein: CASSWGVGDLNPTNEKLFF.

The V and J genes are TRBV6-5 and TRBJ1-2, with 7 bases aligning to TRBD1. V gave up 10 bases and J gave up 4 bases; unmatched junction bases: 3. Germline CDR1 reads MNHEY; CDR2 reads SVGAGI. The CDR3 runs to 11 residues. CDR3 DNA: TGTGCCATCGGGACAGCCTATGGCTACACCTTC. As protein: CAIGTAYGYTF.

The chain recombines TRBV27 with TRBJ1-6; 10 positions match TRBD1. V trimming: 5 bases; J trimming: 9 bases; junction bases outside the gene matches: 7. Germline values: CDR1 MNHEY, CDR2 SMNVEV (reference sequence). This CDR3 has 15 amino acids. CDR3 DNA: TGTGCCAGCAGTCTCTCGGGACAGGGGTTTTCACCCCTCCACTTT. Protein: CASSLSGQGFSPLHF.

The chain has TRBV12-3 or TRBV12-4 and TRBJ1-4; D uncertain. This CDR3 is built from 12 residues. V lost 6 bases to trimming and J lost 4 bases, with 6 bases between them. The CDR3 sequence is CASRGDNEKLFF. In DNA form, the CDR3 reads TGTGCCAGCAGGGGAGATAATGAAAAACTGTTTTTT.

This clone was counted once. The chain couples TRBV27 to TRBJ2-7, with D possibly TRBD2 on 5 matching bases. The CDR3 loop spans 13 amino acids. The germline V gene has CDR1 MNHEY and CDR2 SMNVEV (reference sequence). Trimming shortened V by 8 bases and J by 0 bases, and 11 bases separated the two germline ends. This CDR3 is CASRPSGSYEQYF. Written as DNA, the CDR3 is TGTGCCAGCCGACCAAGCGGCTCCTACGAGCAGTACTTC.

A few counts support this clone. The chain carries TRBV18 and TRBJ2-7, with a weak D call TRBD2 (5 bases). Trimming shortened V by 3 bases and J by 7 bases, and 13 bases separated the two germline ends. Germline CDR1 and CDR2: KGHSH and LQKENI. The CDR3 runs 13 residues. The CDR3 nucleotides read TGTGCCAGCTCACCCCTAGAGGGCAGGGAGCAGTACTTC. Protein sequence: CASSPLEGREQYF. Together with reference TRBV18 and TRBJ2-7, the CDR3 gives the full variable domain: NAGVMQNPRHLVRRRGQEARLRCSPMKGHSHVYWYRQLPEEGLKFMVYLQKENIIDESGMPKERFSAEFPKEGPSILRIQQVVRGDSAAYFCASSPLEGREQYFGPGTRLTVT.

This chain connects TRBV3-1 (or the pseudogene TRBV3-2) to TRBJ1-2, with 10 bases lining up with TRBD1. V shed 5 bases, J shed 6 bases, and the junction held 6 bases outside the gene matches. The CDR3 consists of 14 residues. Germline CDR1 reads LGHDT; CDR2 reads YNNKEL (reference sequence). The CDR3 sequence is CASSYDRGRDGYTF. The CDR3 DNA is TGTGCCAGCAGCTATGACAGGGGGCGGGATGGCTACACCTTC.

CDR3 DNA: TGTGCCAGCAGCTCCGAGGCAGCGCTAAATGAAAAACTGTTTTTT. Protein sequence: CASSSEAALNEKLFF. The chain links TRBV7-9 to TRBJ1-4; no clear D. Between the trimmed V and J ends, which lost 4 bases and 5 bases, there was a span of 14 bases. Germline V gene lookup returns CDR1 SEHNR and CDR2 FQNEAQ (reference sequence). CDR3 size: 15 residues. Full variable domain (rest looked up from reference TRBV7-9 and TRBJ1-4): DTGVSQNPRHKITKRGQNVTFRCDPISEHNRLYWYRQTLGQGPEFLTYFQNEAQLEKSRLLSDRFSAERPKGSFSTLEIQRTEQGDSAMYLCASSSEAALNEKLFFGSGTQLSVL.